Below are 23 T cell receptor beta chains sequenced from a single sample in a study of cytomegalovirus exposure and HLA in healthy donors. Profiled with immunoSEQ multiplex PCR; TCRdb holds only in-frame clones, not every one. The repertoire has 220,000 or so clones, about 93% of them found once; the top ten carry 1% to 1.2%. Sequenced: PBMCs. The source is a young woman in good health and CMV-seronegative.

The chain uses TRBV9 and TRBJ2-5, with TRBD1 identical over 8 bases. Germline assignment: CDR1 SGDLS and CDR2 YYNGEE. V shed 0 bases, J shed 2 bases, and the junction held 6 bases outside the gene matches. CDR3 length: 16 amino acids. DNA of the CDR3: TGTGCCAGCAGCGTAGCTACCGGGACAGGTCAAGAGACCCAGTACTTC. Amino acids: CASSVATGTGQETQYF.

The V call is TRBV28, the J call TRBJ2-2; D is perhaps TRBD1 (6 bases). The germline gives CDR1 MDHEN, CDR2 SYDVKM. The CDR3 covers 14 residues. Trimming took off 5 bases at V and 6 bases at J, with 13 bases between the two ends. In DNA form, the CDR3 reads TGTGCCAGCAGTCAGGGGACCTCCCCCGGGGAGCTGTTTTTT. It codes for CASSQGTSPGELFF.

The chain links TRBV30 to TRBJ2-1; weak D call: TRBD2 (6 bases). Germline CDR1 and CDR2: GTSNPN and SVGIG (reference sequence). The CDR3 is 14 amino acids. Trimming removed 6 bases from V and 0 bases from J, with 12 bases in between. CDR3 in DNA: TGTGCCTGTTTCGCGGGGAGCTCCTACAATGAGCAGTTCTTC. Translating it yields CACFAGSSYNEQFF.

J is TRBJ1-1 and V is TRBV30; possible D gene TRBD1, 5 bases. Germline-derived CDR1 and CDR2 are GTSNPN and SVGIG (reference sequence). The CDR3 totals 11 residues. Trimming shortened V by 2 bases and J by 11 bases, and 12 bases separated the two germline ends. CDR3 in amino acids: CAWSSGGVAFF. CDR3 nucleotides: TGTGCCTGGAGTTCGGGGGGGGTCGCTTTCTTT.

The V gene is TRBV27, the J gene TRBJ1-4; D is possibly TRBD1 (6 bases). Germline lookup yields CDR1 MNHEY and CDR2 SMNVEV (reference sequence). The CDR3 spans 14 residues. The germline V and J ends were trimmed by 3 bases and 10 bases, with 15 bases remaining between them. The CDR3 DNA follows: TGTGCCAGCAGTTTTACACAGGGTATCGGAAAACTGTTTTTT. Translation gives CASSFTQGIGKLFF. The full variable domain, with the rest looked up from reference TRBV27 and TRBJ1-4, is EAQVTQNPRYLITVTGKKLTVTCSQNMNHEYMSWYRQDPGLGLRQIYYSMNVEVTDKGDVPEGYKVSRKEKRNFPLILESPSPNQTSLYFCASSFTQGIGKLFFGSGTQLSVL.

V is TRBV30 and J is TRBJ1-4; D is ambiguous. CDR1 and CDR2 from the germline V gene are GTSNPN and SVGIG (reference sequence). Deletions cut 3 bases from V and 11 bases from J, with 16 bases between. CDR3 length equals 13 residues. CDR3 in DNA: TGTGCCTGGAGCTGGCGGGAGAGTGGGAAACTGTTTTTT. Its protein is CAWSWRESGKLFF.

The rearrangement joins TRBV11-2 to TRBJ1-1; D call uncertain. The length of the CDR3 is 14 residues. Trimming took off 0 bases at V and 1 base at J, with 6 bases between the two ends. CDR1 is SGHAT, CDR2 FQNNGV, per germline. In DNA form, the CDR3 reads TGTGCCAGCAGCTTAGATAGGAGGAACACTGAAGCTTTCTTT. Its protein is CASSLDRRNTEAFF.

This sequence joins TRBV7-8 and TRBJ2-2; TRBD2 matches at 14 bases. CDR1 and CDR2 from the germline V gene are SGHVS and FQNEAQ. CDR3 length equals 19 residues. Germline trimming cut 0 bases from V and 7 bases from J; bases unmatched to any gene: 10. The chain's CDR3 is CASSLAYPGLAGEGGELFF. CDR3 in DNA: TGTGCCAGCAGCTTAGCGTACCCGGGACTAGCGGGAGAAGGCGGGGAGCTGTTTTTT.

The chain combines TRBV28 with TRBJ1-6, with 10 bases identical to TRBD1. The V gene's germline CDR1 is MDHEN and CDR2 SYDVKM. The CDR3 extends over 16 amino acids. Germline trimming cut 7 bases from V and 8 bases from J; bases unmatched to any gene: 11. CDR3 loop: CASIPAGTGVYSPLHF. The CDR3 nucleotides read TGTGCCAGCATCCCCGCCGGGACAGGGGTTTATTCACCCCTCCACTTT.

The CDR3 nucleotides are TGTGCCAGCGTTGGGACTAGCGGGAGGTATCCCTACGAGCAGTACTTC. As protein: CASVGTSGRYPYEQYF. V and J are TRBV2 and TRBJ2-7, with 15 positions matching TRBD2. CDR3 size: 16 residues. Germline V lookup: CDR1 SNHLY, CDR2 FYNNEI. The V segment lost 8 bases and the J segment 2 bases; nucleotides outside the gene matches: 7.

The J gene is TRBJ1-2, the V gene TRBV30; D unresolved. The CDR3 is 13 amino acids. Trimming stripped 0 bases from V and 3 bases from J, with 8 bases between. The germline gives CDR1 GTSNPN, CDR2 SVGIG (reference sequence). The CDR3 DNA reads TGTGCCTGGAGTGTACGGTACTACTATGGCTACACCTTC. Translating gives CAWSVRYYYGYTF.

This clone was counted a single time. The CDR3 nucleotides are TGTGCCAGCAGCTTGTTCTATGCAACTAATGAAAAACTGTTTTTT. Protein product: CASSLFYATNEKLFF. The V call is TRBV5-6, the J call TRBJ1-4; D unclear. Trimming took off 1 base at V and 0 bases at J, with 7 bases between the two ends. The CDR3 sequence is 15 residues long. Germline loops: CDR1 SGHDT, CDR2 YYEEEE.

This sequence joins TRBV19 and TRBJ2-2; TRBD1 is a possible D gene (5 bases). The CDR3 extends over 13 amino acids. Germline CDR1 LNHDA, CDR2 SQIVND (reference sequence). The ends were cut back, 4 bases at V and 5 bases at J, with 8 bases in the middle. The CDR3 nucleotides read TGTGCCAGTAGTACAGGGATGACCGGGGAGCTGTTTTTT. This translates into CASSTGMTGELFF.

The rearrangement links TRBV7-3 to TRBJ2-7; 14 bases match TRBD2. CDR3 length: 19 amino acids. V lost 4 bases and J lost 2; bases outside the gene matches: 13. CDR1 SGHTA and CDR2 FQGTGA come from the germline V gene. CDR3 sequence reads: CASSSVTARLAGGPYEQYF. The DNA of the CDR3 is TGTGCCAGCAGCTCTGTGACAGCCAGACTAGCGGGAGGGCCCTACGAGCAGTACTTC.

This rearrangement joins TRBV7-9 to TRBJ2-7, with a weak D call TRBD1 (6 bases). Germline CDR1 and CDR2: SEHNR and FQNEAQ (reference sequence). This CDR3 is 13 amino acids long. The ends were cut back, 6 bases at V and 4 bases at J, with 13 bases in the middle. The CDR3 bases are TGTGCCAGCAGACAGGGTTTAGAGTACGAGCAGTACTTC. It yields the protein CASRQGLEYEQYF.

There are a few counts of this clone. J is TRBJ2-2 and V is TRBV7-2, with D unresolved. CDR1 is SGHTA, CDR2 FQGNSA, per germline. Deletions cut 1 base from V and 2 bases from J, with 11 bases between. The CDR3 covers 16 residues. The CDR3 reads CASSLGPAVNTGELFF. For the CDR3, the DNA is TGTGCCAGCAGCTTAGGTCCCGCGGTTAACACCGGGGAGCTGTTTTTT.

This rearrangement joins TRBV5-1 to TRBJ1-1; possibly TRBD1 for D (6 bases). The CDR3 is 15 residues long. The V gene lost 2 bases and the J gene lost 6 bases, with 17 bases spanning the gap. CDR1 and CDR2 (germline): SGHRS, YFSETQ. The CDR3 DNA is TGCGCCAGCAGCTTCCGAAACAGGGAAGAGGCTGAAGCTTTCTTT. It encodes CASSFRNREEAEAFF.

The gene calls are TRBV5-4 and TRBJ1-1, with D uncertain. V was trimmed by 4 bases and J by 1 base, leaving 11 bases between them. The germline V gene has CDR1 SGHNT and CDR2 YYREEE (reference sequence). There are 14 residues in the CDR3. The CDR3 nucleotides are TGTGCCAGCAGCCGCCCCACAGAGAACACTGAAGCTTTCTTT. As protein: CASSRPTENTEAFF.

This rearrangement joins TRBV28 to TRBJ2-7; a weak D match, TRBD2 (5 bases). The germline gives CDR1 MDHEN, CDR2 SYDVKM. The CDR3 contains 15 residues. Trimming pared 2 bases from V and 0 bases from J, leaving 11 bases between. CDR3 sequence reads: CASSLGRTYSYEQYF. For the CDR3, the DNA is TGTGCCAGCAGTTTAGGAAGGACTTACTCCTACGAGCAGTACTTC.

CDR3 sequence reads: CASSEAGGTSGYEQYF. In nucleotides, the CDR3 is TGTGCCAGCAGTGAAGCAGGGGGGACTAGCGGGTACGAGCAGTACTTC. The genes are TRBV2 and TRBJ2-7; 12 positions match TRBD2. This CDR3 spans 16 amino acids. The trim removed 0 bases at V and 4 bases at J, leaving 4 bases unmatched. The germline V gene has CDR1 SNHLY and CDR2 FYNNEI. Drawing the rest from reference TRBV2 and TRBJ2-7, the complete variable domain is EPEVTQTPSHQVTQMGQEVILRCVPISNHLYFYWYRQILGQKVEFLVSFYNNEISEKSEIFDDQFSVERPDGSNFTLKIRSTKLEDSAMYFCASSEAGGTSGYEQYFGPGTRLTVT.

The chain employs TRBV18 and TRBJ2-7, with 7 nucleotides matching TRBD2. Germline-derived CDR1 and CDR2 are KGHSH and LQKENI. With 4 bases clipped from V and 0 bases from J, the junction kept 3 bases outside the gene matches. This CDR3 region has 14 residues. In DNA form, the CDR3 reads TGTGCCAGCTCACGGGAGGGAAGCTCCTACGAGCAGTACTTC. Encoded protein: CASSREGSSYEQYF.

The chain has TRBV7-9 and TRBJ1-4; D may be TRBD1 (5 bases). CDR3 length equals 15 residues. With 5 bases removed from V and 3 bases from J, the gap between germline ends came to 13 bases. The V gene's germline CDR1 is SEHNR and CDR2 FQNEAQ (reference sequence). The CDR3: CASSLGRAPNEKLFF. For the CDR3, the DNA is TGTGCCAGCAGCCTAGGCAGGGCGCCTAATGAAAAACTGTTTTTT.

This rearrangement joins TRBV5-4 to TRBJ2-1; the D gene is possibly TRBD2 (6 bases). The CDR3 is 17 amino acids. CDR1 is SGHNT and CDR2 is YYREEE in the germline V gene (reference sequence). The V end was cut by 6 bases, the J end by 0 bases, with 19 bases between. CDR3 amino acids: CASTLGGRGSSYNEQFF. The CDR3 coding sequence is TGTGCCAGCACCCTTGGTGGGCGGGGTAGCTCCTACAATGAGCAGTTCTTC.